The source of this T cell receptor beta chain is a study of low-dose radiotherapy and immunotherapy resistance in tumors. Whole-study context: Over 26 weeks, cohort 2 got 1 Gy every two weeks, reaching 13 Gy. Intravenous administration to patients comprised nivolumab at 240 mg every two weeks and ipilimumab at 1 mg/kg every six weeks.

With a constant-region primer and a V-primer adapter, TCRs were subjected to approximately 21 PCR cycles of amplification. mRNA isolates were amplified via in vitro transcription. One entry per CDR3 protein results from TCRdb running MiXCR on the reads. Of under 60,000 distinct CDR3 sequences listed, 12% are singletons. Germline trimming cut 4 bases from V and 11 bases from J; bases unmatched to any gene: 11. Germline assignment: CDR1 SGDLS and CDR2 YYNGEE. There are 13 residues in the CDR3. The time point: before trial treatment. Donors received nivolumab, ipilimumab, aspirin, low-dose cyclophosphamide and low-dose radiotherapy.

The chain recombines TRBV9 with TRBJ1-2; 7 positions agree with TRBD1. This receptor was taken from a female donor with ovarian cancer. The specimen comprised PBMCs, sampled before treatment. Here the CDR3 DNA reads TGTGCCAGCAGCCCACCGGACAGGTTGGGATACACCTTC. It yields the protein CASSPPDRLGYTF.